This is a list of T cell receptor beta chains from one sample in a study of blood T cell repertoires in COVID-19. TCRdb's table, derived via immunoSEQ multiplex PCR, lists solely in-frame clones and lacks some. The sample lists some 250,000 clones; about 89% were seen once. The material sequenced was PBMCs or T cells enriched from blood (not recorded which). Receptors were obtained from a man aged 35 to 55 who had recovered from COVID-19. CDR3s include the opening cysteine and the closing phenylalanine or tryptophan. A D gene is named only where the DNA matches it firmly. Size tells how often a clone was seen (once, few, many) or the class of an expanded clone, and some rows leave it out.

d_call j_call clone_size v_call cdr3_aa cdr3_nt
TRBD2 TRBJ2-7 NA TRBV7-2 CASSGRTSGTSYEQYF TGTGCCAGCAGCGGAAGGACTAGCGGGACCTCCTACGAGCAGTACTTC
NA TRBJ2-3 NA TRBV12-3/TRBV12-4 CASSPDSTQYF TGTGCCAGCAGTCCAGATTCTACGCAGTATTTT
NA TRBJ2-2 NA TRBV19 CASSPQDMTGELFF TGTGCCAGTAGTCCACAAGACATGACCGGGGAGCTGTTTTTT
TRBD1 TRBJ1-6 NA TRBV5-4 CASSYPTGGDSPLHF TGTGCCAGCAGCTACCCGACAGGGGGCGATTCACCCCTCCACTTT
TRBD1 TRBJ1-1 NA TRBV6-5 CASRGQLGTEAFF TGTGCCAGCAGGGGACAGTTGGGGACTGAAGCTTTCTTT
TRBD1 TRBJ1-1 NA TRBV10-3 CAISRRDRGMNTEAFF TGTGCCATCAGTCGCCGGGACAGGGGCATGAACACTGAAGCTTTCTTT
TRBD2 TRBJ2-1 once TRBV5-1 CASSQLTSGRADEQFF TGCGCCAGCAGTCAACTTACTAGCGGGAGGGCCGATGAGCAGTTCTTC
TRBD1 TRBJ2-2 few TRBV3-1/TRBV3-2 CASSQDRGRTGELFF TGTGCCAGCAGCCAAGATAGGGGGCGCACCGGGGAGCTGTTTTTT
NA TRBJ2-7 NA TRBV7-3 CASSSRGGQRNEQYF TGTGCCAGCAGCTCCCGGGGGGGACAGAGGAACGAGCAGTACTTC
NA TRBJ1-4 NA TRBV7-8 CASSLIEGWGEKLFF TGTGCCAGCAGCTTAATTGAGGGCTGGGGTGAAAAACTGTTTTTT
NA TRBJ2-3 NA TRBV5-4 CASSPRPVGGLGDTQYF TGTGCCAGCAGCCCCCGCCCGGTGGGGGGGCTCGGAGATACGCAGTATTTT
NA TRBJ1-2 NA TRBV6-5 CASSSRTDYGYTF TGTGCCAGCAGTTCGCGGACAGACTATGGCTACACCTTC
TRBD1 TRBJ1-2 NA TRBV9 CASSPRGGGLLYGYTF TGTGCCAGCAGCCCCCGTGGAGGGGGCCTGCTCTATGGCTACACCTTC
TRBD1 TRBJ1-1 NA TRBV30 CAWSLTGKTEAFF TGTGCCTGGAGCTTGACAGGGAAGACTGAAGCTTTCTTT
TRBD1 TRBJ2-5 NA TRBV7-2 CASSVQGAWETQYF TGTGCCAGCAGCGTACAGGGGGCTTGGGAGACCCAGTACTTC
NA TRBJ1-2 once TRBV18 CASSPTGPSGYTF TGTGCCAGCTCACCAACAGGGCCGAGTGGCTACACCTTC
NA TRBJ2-1 NA TRBV11-2 CASSLGLGGNEQFF TGTGCCAGCAGCTTGGGTTTAGGGGGCAATGAGCAGTTCTTC
NA TRBJ2-1 once TRBV19 CASSGSSGYNEQFF TGTGCCAGCTCCGGGAGTTCGGGTTACAATGAGCAGTTCTTC
TRBD1 TRBJ2-4 NA TRBV9 CASSVGGGTNIQYF TGTGCCAGCAGCGTAGGAGGGGGCACAAACATTCAGTACTTC
NA TRBJ2-2 NA TRBV5-4 CASSSVATGELFF TGTGCCAGCAGTTCAGTCGCCACCGGGGAGCTGTTTTTT
NA TRBJ1-1 once TRBV7-8 CASSFAENTEAFF TGTGCCAGCAGCTTTGCGGAGAACACTGAAGCTTTCTTT
TRBD2 TRBJ2-7 NA TRBV7-2 CASSLGLAGGPVLSEQYF TGTGCCAGCAGCTTAGGTCTAGCGGGAGGGCCTGTTCTTAGCGAGCAGTACTTC
TRBD2 TRBJ2-1 once TRBV19 CASSISITSGRNEVYNEQFF TGTGCCAGTAGTATATCCATAACTAGCGGGAGGAACGAGGTTTACAATGAGCAGTTCTTC
NA TRBJ2-1 NA TRBV2 CASSEGLWQINEQFF TGTGCCAGCAGTGAAGGCCTTTGGCAAATCAATGAGCAGTTCTTC
TRBD1 TRBJ2-7 once TRBV6-5 CASSYTTGQGMGEQYF TGTGCCAGCAGTTACACAACGGGACAGGGGATGGGCGAGCAGTACTTC
NA TRBJ2-7 once TRBV6-5 CASSYGQGGYEQYF TGTGCCAGCAGTTACGGGCAGGGTGGTTACGAGCAGTACTTC
NA TRBJ1-2 NA TRBV7-2 CASSLGSGYSGYTF TGTGCCAGCAGCTTAGGATCAGGGTACTCTGGCTACACCTTC
TRBD1 TRBJ2-6 NA TRBV3-1/TRBV3-2 CASGTGVYSGANVLTF TGTGCCAGCGGAACAGGGGTCTACTCTGGGGCCAACGTCCTGACTTTC